These T cell receptor beta chains were read from a single sample in a study of T cell responses to AZD1222 COVID-19 vaccine. Using immunoSEQ multiplex PCR, the repertoire was profiled, and TCRdb retains in-frame clones only, with some absent. Here the sample spans over 70,000 clones, almost 90% being singletons. The material sequenced was peripheral blood, taken on day 0 of MenACWY control vaccination. Receptors were obtained from an adult in good health. Both conserved end residues are part of each CDR3. Fields, in order: V gene, D gene, clone size, CDR3 length, J gene, CDR3 protein. D genes are given only for firm matches. Rows give clone size only sometimes, using once, few, many, or a class for an expanded clone.

TRBV7-9	TRBD1	NA	14	TRBJ1-2	CASSPGQGAYGYTF
TRBV9	NA	NA	15	TRBJ1-1	CASSTRGGPGTEAFF
TRBV19	TRBD1	NA	14	TRBJ2-5	CASKEDRAQETQYF
TRBV18	NA	NA	13	TRBJ2-7	CASSPLSSYEQYF
TRBV12-5	NA	NA	15	TRBJ1-1	CASAQREEKNTEAFF
TRBV6-5	TRBD1	once	14	TRBJ1-2	CASSYSGTGTGYTF
TRBV12-3/TRBV12-4	NA	NA	13	TRBJ1-2	CASSFGSGDGYTF
TRBV28	NA	once	17	TRBJ2-7	CASSLSPFGVSSYEQYF
TRBV27	TRBD1	NA	14	TRBJ2-7	CASRPGQGAVEQYF
TRBV19	NA	NA	12	TRBJ2-3	CASSIGGDTQYF
TRBV10-3	NA	once	13	TRBJ1-1	CAISEGRSTEAFF
TRBV15	NA	once	13	TRBJ1-1	CATSRQKGTEAFF
TRBV5-4	NA	NA	16	TRBJ2-4	CASSLLTDGGMAIQYF
TRBV30	TRBD1	NA	13	TRBJ1-2	CAWRTGTGIGYTF
TRBV19	NA	NA	15	TRBJ2-3	CASSIVGGSPDTQYF
TRBV30	NA	NA	15	TRBJ1-5	CACSGGGRSSTPQHF
TRBV14	TRBD2	few	14	TRBJ2-5	CASSRSSGVETQYF
TRBV19	NA	NA	14	TRBJ1-4	CATTMDATNEKLFF
TRBV19	TRBD2	NA	15	TRBJ2-1	CASSISRGGHNEQFF
TRBV7-9	NA	once	15	TRBJ1-4	CASAGGEATNEKLFF
TRBV2	TRBD2	NA	16	TRBJ2-1	CATKGRDQRDYNEQFF
TRBV11-2	NA	NA	13	TRBJ2-5	CASSLGQQETQYF
TRBV21-1	NA	NA	12	TRBJ2-5	CATREGQETQYF
TRBV7-9	TRBD1	NA	14	TRBJ1-5	CASSFDREDQPQHF
TRBV6-2/TRBV6-3	TRBD1	NA	15	TRBJ1-5	CASSYSTTGIQPQHF
TRBV3-1/TRBV3-2	NA	once	14	TRBJ1-5	CASSQNTGNQPQHF
TRBV3-1/TRBV3-2	TRBD2	once	16	TRBJ2-1	CASSQVVRGGFNEQFF
TRBV2	NA	NA	11	TRBJ2-1	CASSELWEQFF
TRBV19	NA	NA	15	TRBJ1-1	CASSNYLELNTEAFF
TRBV4-1	NA	NA	14	TRBJ2-1	CASSQEGKLDEQFF
TRBV7-8	NA	once	13	TRBJ1-1	CASSASRNTEAFF
TRBV7-9	NA	few	14	TRBJ2-6	CASSPVSGANVLTF
TRBV19	TRBD2	NA	15	TRBJ2-1	CASSSRLAGYNEQFF
TRBV9	NA	NA	14	TRBJ1-5	CASSVGTPNQPQHF
TRBV19	NA	NA	13	TRBJ1-1	CASSNREWTEAFF
TRBV27	NA	NA	13	TRBJ1-2	CASSLHRREIYTF
TRBV4-1	NA	NA	13	TRBJ1-1	CASSQGRNTEAFF
TRBV27	NA	NA	14	TRBJ1-5	CASSPQALSWPQHF
TRBV27	TRBD2	NA	15	TRBJ2-7	CASSRSGGNSYEQYF
TRBV7-3	TRBD2	NA	16	TRBJ2-3	CASSLLAGGSTDTQYF
TRBV2	TRBD1	NA	14	TRBJ1-4	CASSRTGIREKLFF
TRBV10-3	NA	NA	14	TRBJ2-2	CAIHRDPNTGELFF
TRBV5-1	TRBD1	NA	19	TRBJ1-5	CASSLYPGTGADSNQPQHF
TRBV6-1	TRBD1	NA	12	TRBJ1-1	CASSLDRVRAFF
TRBV6-1	TRBD2	NA	13	TRBJ2-5	CASSERGGETQYF
TRBV14	TRBD1	NA	15	TRBJ2-3	CASRNTGDEIDTQYF
TRBV20-1	NA	NA	17	TRBJ1-2	CSASGGRSPGPGRGYTF
TRBV3-1/TRBV3-2	TRBD1	NA	17	TRBJ1-1	CASSQAGQGVGVTEAFF
TRBV7-3	TRBD1	NA	16	TRBJ1-2	CASSPLPGQGVIGYTF